The next 2 T cell receptor beta chains were all read from a single sample in a study of blood T cells in healthy people across ages. A sample-barcoded 5' primer and a J-beta primer mix were used in a second PCR of about 7 to 12 cycles. TCRdb redid the calling of the 5' RACE reads with MiXCR, one entry per CDR3 protein. The table includes 1.5 million to 2 million distinct CDR3 sequences, 25% to 30% detected once. The sample consisted of blood. The source is a woman younger than 45 in good health.

The chain combines TRBV29-1 with TRBJ2-7; D might be TRBD1 (5 bases). V was shortened by 5 bases and J by 4 bases, with 12 bases between the two germline ends. The CDR3 is 12 residues long. Germline CDR1 SQVTM, CDR2 ANQGSEA. CDR3 loop: CSVIQEPYEQYF. CDR3 nucleotide sequence: TGCAGCGTTATACAGGAGCCTTACGAGCAGTACTTC.

As concerns this clonotype: A much larger clonotype is one base distant, so this may be a read error. The V and J genes are TRBV29-1 and TRBJ1-5, with TRBD1 matching 10 bases. With 6 bases clipped from V and 5 bases from J, the junction kept 4 bases outside the gene matches. The CDR3 extends over 13 amino acids. The germline gives CDR1 SQVTM, CDR2 ANQGSEA. CDR3 loop: CSVGTGDDQPQHF. CDR3 sequence (DNA): TGCAGCGTAGGGACAGGGGATGATCAGCCCCAGCATTTT. The whole variable domain, remainder taken from reference TRBV29-1 and TRBJ1-5, is SAVISQKPSRDICQRGTSLTIQCQVDSQVTMMFWYRQQPGQSLTLIATANQGSEATYESGFVIDKFPISRPNLTFSTLTVSNMSPEDSSIYLCSVGTGDDQPQHFGDGTRLSIL.